Sequencing of this T cell receptor beta chain was carried out in a study of naive and memory T cell subsets. Findings and caveats of the study: The RNA method is potentially sensitive to activation and differentiation changes.

The germline V gene encodes CDR1 MDHEN and CDR2 SYDVKM. This CDR3 contains 12 residues. Trimming stripped 8 bases from V and 3 bases from J, with 10 bases between. Ligated cDNA underwent four rounds of PCR with nested alpha and beta constant region primers and SP2. Blood and skin TCR RNA was reverse transcribed with alpha and beta constant primers. One entry per CDR3 protein, called by TCRdb with MiXCR from the 5' RACE reads. The repertoire holds 48,000 or so distinct CDR3 sequences, 4.7% seen once, with 0.75% to 0.9% in the top ten. At least ten counts were recorded for this clonotype. As yet, its antigen is unknown. An oligonucleotide containing a UMI was ligated to the 3' end of TCR cDNA. Input was about 1 to 1000 ng of DNase-treated total RNA without cell sorting.

This TCR derives from a female donor in good health. The gene calls are TRBV28 and TRBJ1-1; the D gene is possibly TRBD1 (5 bases). The CDR3 bases are TGTGCCAGCGATCGGGGGTACACTGAAGCTTTCTTT. It specifies CASDRGYTEAFF.